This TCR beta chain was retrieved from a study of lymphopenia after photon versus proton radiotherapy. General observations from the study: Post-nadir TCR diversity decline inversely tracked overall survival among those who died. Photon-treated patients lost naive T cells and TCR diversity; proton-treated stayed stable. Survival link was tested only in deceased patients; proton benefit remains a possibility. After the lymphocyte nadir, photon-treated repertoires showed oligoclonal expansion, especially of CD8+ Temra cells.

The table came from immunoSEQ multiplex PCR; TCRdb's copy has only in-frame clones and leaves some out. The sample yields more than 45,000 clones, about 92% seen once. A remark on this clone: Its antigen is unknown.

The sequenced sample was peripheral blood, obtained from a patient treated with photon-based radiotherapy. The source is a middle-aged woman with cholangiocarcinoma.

The CDR3 nucleotides are TGTGCCAGCAGTGACAGGCTTTCCTATGGCTACACCTTC. It translates to CASSDRLSYGYTF. This sequence joins TRBV28 and TRBJ1-2; tentatively, D is TRBD1 (6 bases). This CDR3 spans 13 amino acids. Trimming took off 5 bases at V and 4 bases at J, with 11 bases between the two ends. Germline-derived CDR1 and CDR2 are MDHEN and SYDVKM.